A single sample gave rise to the 27 T cell receptor beta chains below, sequenced in a study of blood T cell repertoires in COVID-19. Method: immunoSEQ multiplex PCR; TCRdb's copy keeps in-frame clones and lacks some. The repertoire consists of under 300,000 clones, with 70% to 90% occurring once and the leading ten covering about 4%. Sequenced sample: peripheral blood. All receptors derive from a man aged 18 to 30 with active or convalescent COVID-19.

The CDR3 DNA follows: TGTGCCAGCAGTCTTACCAGGGGTAACCATTCACCCCTCCACTTT. It specifies CASSLTRGNHSPLHF. J is TRBJ1-6 and V is TRBV27; possible D gene TRBD1, 6 bases. The CDR3 spans 15 residues. The germline V gene encodes CDR1 MNHEY and CDR2 SMNVEV (reference sequence). With 5 bases removed from V and 8 bases from J, the gap between germline ends came to 16 bases.

V is TRBV19 and J is TRBJ2-3; 7 bases are shared with TRBD1. J was trimmed by 5 bases and V by 6 bases; bases with no gene match: 5. This CDR3 has 13 amino acids. Germline V gene lookup returns CDR1 LNHDA and CDR2 SQIVND (reference sequence). As DNA, the CDR3 is TGTGCCAGTAGGCTTAGGGGGCAAGATACGCAGTATTTT. Amino acid sequence: CASRLRGQDTQYF.

This chain joins TRBV24-1 and TRBJ2-1, with D tentatively TRBD2 (5 bases). The germline V gene has CDR1 KGHDR and CDR2 SFDVKD. V lost 2 bases, J lost 9 bases, and 16 bases lay in between. This CDR3 comprises 15 residues. The CDR3 DNA follows: TGTGCCACCAGTGATTGGACGAGATCCAGCGGTGAGCAGTTCTTC. It is translated as CATSDWTRSSGEQFF.

This chain uses TRBV12-5 with TRBJ1-2, with D perhaps matching TRBD1 (5 bases). Germline V CDR1 and CDR2: LGHNT, FRNRAP. V shed 1 base and J shed 7 bases, with 22 bases lying between them. The CDR3 extends over 17 amino acids. CDR3 protein: CASGLGYRTTGVGGYTF. The CDR3, as DNA: TGTGCTAGTGGTTTGGGATACCGGACCACGGGGGTTGGTGGCTACACCTTC.

This rearrangement joins TRBV10-3 to TRBJ1-1, with TRBD1 matching 8 bases. CDR1 is ENHRY and CDR2 is SYGVKD in the germline V gene. The CDR3 has 14 amino acids. V was pared by 5 bases and J by 10 bases, with 12 bases of the junction left unmatched. The CDR3 DNA is TGTGCCATCAGTAGAGACAGGGGAGTTATGGTAGCTTTCTTT. It translates to CAISRDRGVMVAFF.

J is TRBJ2-5 and V is TRBV5-4; 7 bases fit TRBD2. This CDR3 has 16 residues. The germline V gene has CDR1 SGHNT and CDR2 YYREEE (reference sequence). V was pared by 4 bases and J by 5 bases, with 14 bases of the junction left unmatched. CDR3 DNA: TGTGCCAGCAGCCAATCTAGGGGAGGGCTGAAGGAGACCCAGTACTTC. Amino acid sequence: CASSQSRGGLKETQYF.

The chain uses TRBV19 and TRBJ1-6, with 7 bases lining up with TRBD1. This CDR3 has 16 residues. Trimming cost V 9 bases and J 10 bases; bases outside gene matches: 18. Germline values: CDR1 LNHDA, CDR2 SQIVND (reference sequence). The CDR3: CASRTSLRDSLSPLHF. DNA for the CDR3: TGTGCCAGCAGGACATCCTTGCGGGACAGTTTATCACCCCTCCACTTT.

This chain links TRBV23-1 with TRBJ2-2; D gene uncertain. TRBV23-1 is an ORF, and what it does is uncertain. Trimming cost V 3 bases and J 9 bases, with 8 bases left between them. This CDR3 has 12 residues. This CDR3 is CASSHYLRELFF. The DNA for the CDR3 is TGCGCCAGCAGTCATTATCTCCGGGAGCTGTTTTTT.

This chain links TRBV28 with TRBJ2-2; TRBD2 aligns across 7 bases. With V trimmed by 6 bases and J by 5 bases, 9 bases remained unmatched. CDR3 length: 15 residues. Germline-derived CDR1 and CDR2 are MDHEN and SYDVKM. CDR3 sequence: CASRSAQAGTGELFF. In nucleotides, the CDR3 is TGTGCCAGCAGATCCGCGCAAGCGGGAACCGGGGAGCTGTTTTTT.

The chain is built from TRBV29-1 and TRBJ2-5, with 7 bases aligning to TRBD1. J gave up 4 bases and V 3 bases, and 5 bases lay outside the gene matches. CDR1 and CDR2 from the germline V gene are SQVTM and ANQGSEA. The CDR3 is 13 residues long. The CDR3 is CSVDTGVGETQYF. The CDR3, as DNA: TGCAGCGTTGATACAGGGGTTGGAGAGACCCAGTACTTC.

The gene calls are TRBV5-5 and TRBJ1-2, with a tentative D call TRBD1 (5 bases). CDR1 and CDR2 from the germline V gene are SGHKS and YYEKEE (reference sequence). This CDR3 has 14 residues. V lost 2 bases and J lost 1, with 9 bases in between. The CDR3 reads CASSFQGGNYGYTF. CDR3 DNA sequence: TGTGCCAGCAGCTTTCAGGGAGGTAACTATGGCTACACCTTC.

This chain joins TRBV27 and TRBJ1-1; D may be TRBD1 (6 bases). V was cut by 6 bases and J by 4 bases, with 12 bases left in between. The CDR3 covers 13 residues. Per the germline V gene, CDR1 is MNHEY and CDR2 is SMNVEV (reference sequence). As DNA, the CDR3 is TGTGCCAGCAGGAAGGGGGGGAGCACTGAAGCTTTCTTT. Translating gives CASRKGGSTEAFF.

This chain connects TRBV30 to TRBJ1-2; D gene unclear. In germline, CDR1 is GTSNPN, CDR2 SVGIG (reference sequence). Trimming took 5 bases from V and 6 from J, leaving 19 bases between them. This CDR3 has 14 residues. CDR3 DNA sequence: TGTGCCTGGGGTGGTTTACGGGGATCGGATGGCTACACCTTC. Amino acids: CAWGGLRGSDGYTF.

CDR3 in amino acids: CASSSGLLPHNEQFF. Written as DNA, the CDR3 is TGTGCCAGCAGCTCCGGACTACTCCCCCACAATGAGCAGTTCTTC. This chain uses TRBV7-7 with TRBJ2-1, with D maybe TRBD2 (6 bases). Germline V gene sequence: CDR1 SSHAT, CDR2 FNYEAQ (reference sequence). Trimming took 4 bases from V and 5 from J, leaving 15 bases between them. The CDR3 covers 15 residues.

The J gene is TRBJ2-4, the V gene TRBV15, with 7 bases fitting TRBD2. V shed 1 base and J 5 bases; nucleotides not matched to a gene: 8. Germline V CDR1 and CDR2: LNHNV, YYDKDF (reference sequence). This CDR3 spans 16 amino acids. The CDR3 DNA sequence: TGTGCCACCAGCAGAGGACTAGCAATATTGGAAAACATTCAGTACTTC. Residues: CATSRGLAILENIQYF.

This sequence joins TRBV4-2 and TRBJ1-5; D gene uncertain. This CDR3 has 17 residues. Germline lookup yields CDR1 LGHNA and CDR2 YNFKEQ. V was pared by 6 bases and J by 0 bases, with 18 bases between. The CDR3 spells CASRFAETTYSNQPQHF. The CDR3 DNA reads TGTGCCAGCAGGTTCGCTGAGACAACCTATAGCAATCAGCCCCAGCATTTT.

The J gene is TRBJ1-1, the V gene TRBV9; 7 positions match TRBD1. Unmatched junction bases numbered 4, after V lost 5 bases and J lost 0 bases. Germline V gene lookup returns CDR1 SGDLS and CDR2 YYNGEE. The CDR3 loop spans 14 amino acids. As DNA, the CDR3 is TGTGCCAGCAGGAAGGGACAGATGAACACTGAAGCTTTCTTT. Residues: CASRKGQMNTEAFF.

The rearrangement joins TRBV15 to TRBJ2-3; D gene ambiguous. Germline V gene sequence: CDR1 LNHNV, CDR2 YYDKDF (reference sequence). V lost 0 bases and J 6 bases, leaving 7 bases between the germline ends. This CDR3 has 13 residues. CDR3 residues: CATSRDPLDTQYF. CDR3 nucleotide sequence: TGTGCCACCAGCAGAGATCCATTGGATACGCAGTATTTT.

V gene TRBV6-2 or TRBV6-3 combines with J gene TRBJ2-1; no firm D call. The germline CDR1 and CDR2 sequences are MNHEY and SVGEGT. Trimming removed 5 bases at V and 7 bases at J, with 9 bases between. This CDR3 comprises 12 residues. This CDR3 reads CASSGFGNEQFF. As DNA, the CDR3 is TGTGCCAGCAGTGGCTTCGGGAATGAGCAGTTCTTC.

The chain has TRBV27 and TRBJ2-5; D is possibly TRBD1 (6 bases). The CDR3 has 14 residues. Germline CDR1 reads MNHEY; CDR2 reads SMNVEV (reference sequence). V was shortened by 5 bases and J by 4 bases, with 14 bases between the two germline ends. The DNA of the CDR3 is TGTGCCAGCAGTCAACAGGGAGTGGGAGAGACCCAGTACTTC. It translates to CASSQQGVGETQYF.

In its sample, this clone was seen a few times. The rearrangement uses TRBV7-6 and TRBJ2-1; D is perhaps TRBD1 (6 bases). Germline V gives CDR1 SGHVS, CDR2 FNYEAQ. V dropped 2 bases and J dropped 1 base, with 12 bases sitting between them. There are 16 residues in the CDR3. In nucleotides, the CDR3 is TGTGCCAGCAGCTTAAAGACAGGTTTATCCTACAATGAGCAGTTCTTC. It translates to CASSLKTGLSYNEQFF.

J is TRBJ2-1 and V is TRBV6-5, with a weak D call TRBD2 (6 bases). Trimming shortened V by 6 bases and J by 0 bases, and 12 bases separated the two germline ends. Germline values: CDR1 MNHEY, CDR2 SVGAGI. The CDR3 spans 15 residues. The chain's CDR3 is CASSPGTFSYNEQFF. The CDR3 DNA reads TGTGCCAGCAGCCCCGGGACTTTCTCCTACAATGAGCAGTTCTTC.

This clone has just a few counts. The genes are TRBV5-8 and TRBJ2-2, with D possibly matching TRBD2 (6 bases). The V and J ends lost 3 bases and 6 bases respectively, with 18 bases between them. The length of the CDR3 is 16 residues. Germline CDR1 reads SGHTS; CDR2 reads YDEGEE. The DNA for the CDR3 is TGTGCCAGCAGCTACCTCGGTGCGGGGTCCTCCGGGGAGCTGTTTTTT. Encoded protein: CASSYLGAGSSGELFF.

This rearrangement joins TRBV7-6 to TRBJ2-3; 13 nucleotides line up with TRBD2. Trimming cost V 1 base and J 2 bases; bases outside gene matches: 3. There are 17 residues in the CDR3. Germline V CDR1 and CDR2: SGHVS, FNYEAQ. CDR3 sequence reads: CASSLGTSGGVTDTQYF. The CDR3 bases are TGTGCCAGCAGCTTAGGTACTAGCGGGGGGGTCACAGATACGCAGTATTTT.

The CDR3 loop reads CASSEVGEVSQPQHF. CDR3 nucleotides: TGTGCCAGCAGTGAAGTAGGTGAGGTCTCTCAGCCCCAGCATTTT. The chain combines TRBV6-1 with TRBJ1-5; the D is unclear. V lost 1 base and J 6 bases, leaving 13 bases between the germline ends. Germline assignment: CDR1 MNHNS and CDR2 SASEGT. This CDR3 region has 15 residues.

This chain links TRBV7-9 with TRBJ2-3; 7 nucleotides match TRBD1. CDR3 length equals 17 residues. From germline, CDR1 is SEHNR and CDR2 FQNEAQ (reference sequence). V shed 4 bases and J 2 bases; nucleotides not matched to a gene: 12. The CDR3 loop is CASSSWATGATTDTQYF. The CDR3 DNA reads TGTGCCAGCAGCTCATGGGCAACAGGGGCCACCACAGATACGCAGTATTTT.

In its sample, this clone ranks as medium-sized. V gene TRBV2 combines with J gene TRBJ1-1; TRBD1 is a possible D gene (5 bases). Looked up from germline, CDR1 is SNHLY and CDR2 is FYNNEI. This CDR3 region has 12 residues. V was cut by 10 bases and J by 0 bases, with 9 bases left in between. As DNA, the CDR3 is TGTGCCATCGACAGTTTGAACACTGAAGCTTTCTTT. The encoded protein is CAIDSLNTEAFF.